Following are 5 T cell receptor beta chains from one sample sequenced in a study of cytomegalovirus exposure and HLA in healthy donors. The PCR ran on 60 Vbeta and 13 Jbeta primers. TCRdb's table, derived via immunoSEQ multiplex PCR, lists solely in-frame clones and lacks some. This sample has 110,000 to 150,000 clones, with 65% to 75% found just once. The sequenced sample was PBMCs. The receptors were gathered from a man between 60 and 75 years old in good health and CMV-seronegative.

This clone was counted only a few times. The chain recombines TRBV7-3 with TRBJ1-2; 8 nucleotides match TRBD1. Trimming cost V 5 bases and J 8 bases; bases outside gene matches: 7. The CDR3 is 13 amino acids. Germline values: CDR1 SGHTA, CDR2 FQGTGA. The CDR3 bases are TGTGCCAGCAGCCTCGGACAGGGCGGAGGCTACACCTTC. As protein: CASSLGQGGGYTF.

The genes are TRBV6-1 and TRBJ2-7, with a tentative D call TRBD2 (6 bases). Germline V CDR1 and CDR2: MNHNS, SASEGT. V lost 4 bases, J lost 6 bases, and 22 bases lay in between. The length of the CDR3 is 16 residues. The CDR3 region is CASSGPLGGGRSEQYF. DNA of the CDR3: TGTGCCAGCAGTGGGCCTCTGGGGGGAGGAAGAAGCGAGCAGTACTTC.

Only a few counts were recorded for this clone. The V call is TRBV6-1, the J call TRBJ2-7; D is unclear. The CDR3 is 13 amino acids. Deletions cut 4 bases from V and 2 bases from J, with 9 bases between. Germline V gene lookup returns CDR1 MNHNS and CDR2 SASEGT. Written as DNA, the CDR3 is TGTGCCAGCAGTGTGTCCCATCCCTACGAGCAGTACTTC. Amino acids: CASSVSHPYEQYF.

CDR3 residues: CASNLKAGGPPYEQYF. DNA of the CDR3: TGTGCCAGCAATTTGAAAGCGGGAGGGCCCCCTTACGAGCAGTACTTC. This chain uses TRBV5-6 with TRBJ2-7; 10 nucleotides align to TRBD2. The CDR3 consists of 16 residues. Germline V gene sequence: CDR1 SGHDT, CDR2 YYEEEE. Germline trimming cut 6 bases from V and 4 bases from J; bases unmatched to any gene: 13.

This clone was seen more than once but under ten times. The rearrangement joins TRBV28 to TRBJ1-5; 8 bases agree with TRBD1. Trimming at V came to 3 bases and at J to 5 bases, leaving 9 bases not matched to a gene. This CDR3 contains 16 residues. Germline CDR1 reads MDHEN; CDR2 reads SYDVKM. The CDR3 bases are TGTGCCAGCAGTTTCGAAGGACAGGGACGCCATCAGCCCCAGCATTTT. This translates into CASSFEGQGRHQPQHF.